Listed below are T cell receptor beta chains from one sample, sequenced in a study of T cells in localized non-small cell lung cancer. Sequenced by immunoSEQ multiplex PCR; TCRdb stores in-frame clones only, minus some. Of roughly 5,400 clones in the sample, under 40% were seen once. Sequences were derived from lung tumor tissue, sampled before any cancer treatment. The receptors come from a male donor at least 60 years old with stage I squamous cell lung carcinoma. Both conserved end residues are part of each CDR3. The D gene is left open where the match is weak. Some rows have no size entry. The others give once, few or many, or a class for an expanded clone.

d_call: .; clone_size: medium-sized; j_call: TRBJ2-1; v_call: TRBV11-3; cdr3_nt: TGTGCCAGCAGCTTAGGGGTAGGGCAGCCATACAATGAGCAGTTCTTC; cdr3_aa: CASSLGVGQPYNEQFF
d_call: .; clone_size: few; j_call: TRBJ2-2; v_call: TRBV11-3; cdr3_nt: TGTGCCAGCAGCTTAGTACAAGCCACCGGGGAGCTGTTTTTT; cdr3_aa: CASSLVQATGELFF
d_call: .; clone_size: medium-sized; j_call: TRBJ1-3; v_call: TRBV6-8; cdr3_nt: TGTGCCAGCAGTTACAGGGGCGAAGGAAACACCATATATTTT; cdr3_aa: CASSYRGEGNTIYF
d_call: .; clone_size: .; j_call: TRBJ1-1; v_call: TRBV30; cdr3_nt: TGTGCCGGAATTGACAGTTCACCTTACACTGAAGCTTTCTTT; cdr3_aa: CAGIDSSPYTEAFF
d_call: TRBD1; clone_size: few; j_call: TRBJ1-1; v_call: TRBV6-8; cdr3_nt: TGTGCCAGCTCACCCGGGACAGGGCTTGTAACTGAAGCTTTCTTT; cdr3_aa: CASSPGTGLVTEAFF
d_call: .; clone_size: .; j_call: TRBJ1-5; v_call: TRBV19; cdr3_nt: TGTGCCAGTAGTGCGGTATTGTTTTATAGCAATCAGCCCCAGCATTTT; cdr3_aa: CASSAVLFYSNQPQHF
d_call: TRBD1; clone_size: .; j_call: TRBJ2-1; v_call: TRBV10-3; cdr3_nt: TGTGCCATCAGTGAGTCAGCAGGGGGCAATTACAATGAGCAGTTCTTC; cdr3_aa: CAISESAGGNYNEQFF
d_call: .; clone_size: .; j_call: TRBJ1-3; v_call: TRBV18; cdr3_nt: TGTGCCAGCTCTCTGGCGATCTCTGGAAACACCATATATTTT; cdr3_aa: CASSLAISGNTIYF
d_call: .; clone_size: .; j_call: TRBJ1-1; v_call: TRBV19; cdr3_nt: TGTGCCAGTCGACAGGCAGCCAACACTGAAGCTTTCTTT; cdr3_aa: CASRQAANTEAFF
d_call: .; clone_size: few; j_call: TRBJ1-1; v_call: TRBV15; cdr3_nt: TGTGCCACCAGCAGAGCCAGGACCGGCACTGAAGCTTTCTTT; cdr3_aa: CATSRARTGTEAFF
d_call: TRBD2; clone_size: .; j_call: TRBJ2-7; v_call: TRBV11-3; cdr3_nt: TGTGCCAGCAGCTTACTAGCGGGTACCTGGTACGAGCAGTACTTC; cdr3_aa: CASSLLAGTWYEQYF
d_call: .; clone_size: few; j_call: TRBJ1-1; v_call: TRBV6-8; cdr3_nt: TGTGCCAGCAGTTACTCGGTCAGCACTGAAGCTTTCTTT; cdr3_aa: CASSYSVSTEAFF
d_call: .; clone_size: .; j_call: TRBJ1-1; v_call: TRBV29-1; cdr3_nt: TGCAGCGTTGGGGTGCCCTTGAACACTGAAGCTTTCTTT; cdr3_aa: CSVGVPLNTEAFF
d_call: .; clone_size: few; j_call: TRBJ1-5; v_call: TRBV6-8; cdr3_nt: TGTGCCAGCAGCGTACAGGTGAGCAATCAGCCCCAGCATTTT; cdr3_aa: CASSVQVSNQPQHF
d_call: TRBD2; clone_size: medium-sized; j_call: TRBJ2-1; v_call: TRBV2; cdr3_nt: TGTGCCAGCAGTGCCGGACTAGCGGGGGTGCGGGAGCAGTTCTTC; cdr3_aa: CASSAGLAGVREQFF
d_call: .; clone_size: .; j_call: TRBJ1-1; v_call: TRBV10-2; cdr3_nt: TGCGCCAGCACCTCCGAGAGAGACACTGAAGCTTTCTTT; cdr3_aa: CASTSERDTEAFF
d_call: TRBD1; clone_size: .; j_call: TRBJ2-7; v_call: TRBV19; cdr3_nt: TGTGCCAGTACGAGGACAGGGGACTCCTACGAGCAGTACTTC; cdr3_aa: CASTRTGDSYEQYF
d_call: TRBD2; clone_size: .; j_call: TRBJ2-1; v_call: TRBV19; cdr3_nt: TGTGCCAGTAGTATATCTGGCGGGGGAAACTATGAGCAGTTCTTC; cdr3_aa: CASSISGGGNYEQFF
d_call: .; clone_size: .; j_call: TRBJ1-3; v_call: TRBV18; cdr3_nt: TGTGCCAGCTCACCTTCACAGCGTGCCTCTGGAAACACCATATATTTT; cdr3_aa: CASSPSQRASGNTIYF
d_call: .; clone_size: medium-sized; j_call: TRBJ1-1; v_call: TRBV4-1; cdr3_nt: TGCGCCAGCAGCCAAGGCTTGACGGGACACAAGAACACTGAAGCTTTCTTT; cdr3_aa: CASSQGLTGHKNTEAFF
d_call: .; clone_size: once; j_call: TRBJ2-2; v_call: TRBV15; cdr3_nt: TGTGCCACCAGCAGAGATAATCCGGGGGCAACCGGGGAGCTGTTTTTT; cdr3_aa: CATSRDNPGATGELFF
d_call: TRBD1; clone_size: few; j_call: TRBJ2-2; v_call: TRBV6-8; cdr3_nt: TGTGCCAGCAGACTTGGACAGGGTTTTTACACCGGGGAGCTGTTTTTT; cdr3_aa: CASRLGQGFYTGELFF
d_call: .; clone_size: .; j_call: TRBJ2-7; v_call: TRBV29-1; cdr3_nt: TGCAGCGTTGGGGGGGATGCCTACGAGCAGTACTTC; cdr3_aa: CSVGGDAYEQYF
d_call: TRBD1; clone_size: .; j_call: TRBJ2-1; v_call: TRBV29-1; cdr3_nt: TGCAGCGTTTTGTGGACAGGTCGAAGGCAGCAGTTCTTC; cdr3_aa: CSVLWTGRRQQFF
d_call: .; clone_size: few; j_call: TRBJ1-2; v_call: TRBV6-8; cdr3_nt: TGTGCCAGCAGTGGACCGGGCCTGGACTATGGCTACACCTTC; cdr3_aa: CASSGPGLDYGYTF
d_call: TRBD1; clone_size: few; j_call: TRBJ2-5; v_call: TRBV11-3; cdr3_nt: TGTGCCAGCAGCCAGGCAGGGGGCCCTAAGACCCAGTACTTC; cdr3_aa: CASSQAGGPKTQYF
d_call: TRBD1; clone_size: .; j_call: TRBJ1-5; v_call: TRBV18; cdr3_nt: TGTGCCAGCTCACTCGATCAGGGGGGTAGGCATTTT; cdr3_aa: CASSLDQGGRHF
d_call: .; clone_size: few; j_call: TRBJ1-1; v_call: TRBV30; cdr3_nt: TGTGCCTGGAGTGTACTGACGCCGAACACTGAAGCTTTCTTT; cdr3_aa: CAWSVLTPNTEAFF
d_call: .; clone_size: .; j_call: TRBJ2-7; v_call: TRBV18; cdr3_nt: TGTGCCAGCTCACCAGCAGAAACCTACGAGCAGTACTTC; cdr3_aa: CASSPAETYEQYF
d_call: .; clone_size: .; j_call: TRBJ1-2; v_call: TRBV6-8; cdr3_nt: TGTGCCAGCGGAGGAGGGAACTTCTATGGCTACACCTTC; cdr3_aa: CASGGGNFYGYTF
d_call: .; clone_size: .; j_call: TRBJ1-3; v_call: TRBV28; cdr3_nt: TGTGCCAGCAGTGCCCAGTCGGCGCGAGGAAACACCATATATTTT; cdr3_aa: CASSAQSARGNTIYF
d_call: .; clone_size: few; j_call: TRBJ1-1; v_call: TRBV6-8; cdr3_nt: TGTGCCAGCAGTTCGACGGTGAACACTGAAGCTTTCTTT; cdr3_aa: CASSSTVNTEAFF
d_call: .; clone_size: .; j_call: TRBJ1-5; v_call: TRBV6-8; cdr3_nt: TGTGCCAGCAGTTACTCCCTTAGCAATCAGCCCCAGCATTTT; cdr3_aa: CASSYSLSNQPQHF
d_call: .; clone_size: few; j_call: TRBJ1-1; v_call: TRBV18; cdr3_nt: TGTGCCAGCTCAGAGGGGAGGAACACTGAAGCTTTCTTT; cdr3_aa: CASSEGRNTEAFF
d_call: .; clone_size: few; j_call: TRBJ2-7; v_call: TRBV30; cdr3_nt: TGTGCCTGGATTCATGAACAGGGAAACGAGCAGTACTTC; cdr3_aa: CAWIHEQGNEQYF
d_call: .; clone_size: .; j_call: TRBJ2-1; v_call: TRBV30; cdr3_nt: TGTGCCTGGAGTGAGGCTAGCTCTTACAATGAGCAGTTCTTC; cdr3_aa: CAWSEASSYNEQFF
d_call: .; clone_size: .; j_call: TRBJ1-4; v_call: TRBV25-1; cdr3_nt: TGTGCCAGCAGTGAATACAGGGCATCAACTAATGAAAAACTGTTTTTT; cdr3_aa: CASSEYRASTNEKLFF
d_call: .; clone_size: medium-sized; j_call: TRBJ1-1; v_call: TRBV11-3; cdr3_nt: TGTGCCAGCAGCTTACGGGCAGGGGCCAACACTGAAGCTTTCTTT; cdr3_aa: CASSLRAGANTEAFF
d_call: .; clone_size: medium-sized; j_call: TRBJ2-3; v_call: TRBV6-8; cdr3_nt: TGTGCCAGCAGCTACGACGGACAGTATAGCACAGATACGCAGTATTTT; cdr3_aa: CASSYDGQYSTDTQYF
d_call: .; clone_size: .; j_call: TRBJ1-4; v_call: TRBV6-1; cdr3_nt: TGTGCCAGCAGTGAAGCGGGTCTTACAACTAATGAAAAACTGTTTTTT; cdr3_aa: CASSEAGLTTNEKLFF
d_call: .; clone_size: few; j_call: TRBJ1-6; v_call: TRBV11-3; cdr3_nt: TGTGCCAGCAGCTTCTCAGGGGCGGTTAGTTCACCCCTCCACTTT; cdr3_aa: CASSFSGAVSSPLHF
d_call: .; clone_size: medium-sized; j_call: TRBJ1-4; v_call: TRBV9; cdr3_nt: TGTGCCAGCAGCGTATTCAGTAGGAGGACAGTTAATGAAAAACTGTTTTTT; cdr3_aa: CASSVFSRRTVNEKLFF
d_call: .; clone_size: .; j_call: TRBJ1-4; v_call: TRBV19; cdr3_nt: TGTGCCAGTGTATTCTTTAAACCCCAAACAACTAATGAAAAACTGTTTTTT; cdr3_aa: CASVFFKPQTTNEKLFF
d_call: .; clone_size: few; j_call: TRBJ2-3; v_call: TRBV11-3; cdr3_nt: TGTGCCAGCAGCGTGGGGACCTCTAGCACAGATACGCAGTATTTT; cdr3_aa: CASSVGTSSTDTQYF
d_call: TRBD1; clone_size: .; j_call: TRBJ2-7; v_call: TRBV14; cdr3_nt: TGTGCCAGCAGCCGACTTAAAGGGACAGGACTATCCTACGAGCAGTACTTC; cdr3_aa: CASSRLKGTGLSYEQYF
d_call: .; clone_size: .; j_call: TRBJ1-1; v_call: TRBV6-8; cdr3_nt: TGTGCCAGCAGTTTCGCACCCCGGTCTCATGTTCGGACTGAAGCTTTCTTT; cdr3_aa: CASSFAPRSHVRTEAFF
d_call: .; clone_size: few; j_call: TRBJ1-1; v_call: TRBV19; cdr3_nt: TGTGCCAGTAGCGCTGAGGGACAAACTGAAGCTTTCTTT; cdr3_aa: CASSAEGQTEAFF